The 23 T cell receptor beta chains below were found in one sample sequenced in a study of cytomegalovirus exposure and HLA in healthy donors. Vbeta (60) and Jbeta (13) primers were used in the PCR. Profiling relied on immunoSEQ multiplex PCR, and the TCRdb table lists in-frame clones only, not all of them. The table includes about 160,000 clones, over 70% detected once. Sequenced input: PBMCs. Receptors originate from a man aged 25-45 years in good health and CMV-seronegative.

V and J are TRBV5-1 and TRBJ1-1, with 8 bases matching TRBD1. CDR3 length: 15 amino acids. Losses at the gene ends were 4 bases for V and 5 bases for J; bases not matched to a gene: 10. Germline V CDR1 and CDR2: SGHRS, YFSETQ. CDR3 protein: CASSVATGVVTEAFF. CDR3 nucleotide sequence: TGCGCCAGCAGCGTTGCGACAGGGGTTGTGACTGAAGCTTTCTTT.

This clone was counted a few times. The rearrangement uses TRBV6-5 and TRBJ1-1; D not certain. Germline V lookup: CDR1 MNHEY, CDR2 SVGAGI. Trimming stripped 5 bases from V and 0 bases from J, with 13 bases between. The CDR3 has 15 residues. CDR3 nucleotides: TGTGCCAGCAGTACCCCACGGAGTTTGAACACTGAAGCTTTCTTT. This encodes CASSTPRSLNTEAFF.

The rearrangement uses TRBV5-1 and TRBJ1-3; perhaps TRBD1 as D (5 bases). The V gene lost 4 bases and the J gene lost 2 bases, with 13 bases spanning the gap. This CDR3 region has 15 residues. Germline values: CDR1 SGHRS, CDR2 YFSETQ. In DNA form, the CDR3 reads TGCGCCAGCAGCCTATCTAGGGGTACTGGAAACACCATATATTTT. Translation gives CASSLSRGTGNTIYF.

The rearrangement links TRBV7-9 to TRBJ1-2, with D uncertain. The length of the CDR3 is 15 residues. Trimming removed 0 bases from V and 6 bases from J, with 14 bases in between. Germline-derived CDR1 and CDR2 are SEHNR and FQNEAQ (reference sequence). The CDR3 DNA sequence: TGTGCCAGCAGCTTAGCGTGGGCGGGGAGCCATGGCTACACCTTC. It translates to CASSLAWAGSHGYTF.

The chain combines TRBV9 with TRBJ1-2; 7 nucleotides match TRBD1. This CDR3 has 14 amino acids. The J segment lost 2 bases and the V segment lost 1 base, leaving 2 bases of the junction unmatched. Germline V CDR1 and CDR2: SGDLS, YYNGEE. DNA for the CDR3: TGTGCCAGCAGCGTAAAGGACAGGAACTATGGCTACACCTTC. Encoded protein: CASSVKDRNYGYTF.

The V and J genes are TRBV9 and TRBJ2-2; D not certain. This CDR3 is 10 amino acids long. With 5 bases removed from V and 8 bases from J, the gap between germline ends came to 4 bases. Germline V gives CDR1 SGDLS, CDR2 YYNGEE. CDR3 nucleotide sequence: TGTGCCAGCAGGGCAGGGGAGCTGTTTTTT. Amino acids: CASRAGELFF.

This clone was detected a few times. The chain recombines TRBV30 with TRBJ1-1; no clear D. The CDR3 is made up of 13 amino acids. Trimming took 3 bases from V and 1 from J, leaving 9 bases between them. The germline CDR1 and CDR2 sequences are GTSNPN and SVGIG (reference sequence). CDR3: CAWSRLGNTEAFF. The CDR3 DNA reads as TGTGCCTGGAGCAGGTTAGGGAACACTGAAGCTTTCTTT.

This rearrangement joins TRBV13 to TRBJ2-3, with a possible D match to TRBD2 (6 bases). Deletions cut 5 bases from V and 0 bases from J, with 18 bases between. Germline loops: CDR1 PRHDT, CDR2 FYEKMQ (reference sequence). CDR3 length: 17 residues. The CDR3 DNA follows: TGTGCCAGCAGCCCCCGGGGTAGCGGTTATAGCACAGATACGCAGTATTTT. Translation gives CASSPRGSGYSTDTQYF.

V is TRBV18 and J is TRBJ1-5; D remains unclear. Trimming took 5 bases from V and 2 from J, leaving 4 bases between them. In germline, CDR1 is KGHSH, CDR2 LQKENI. CDR3 length: 12 amino acids. The CDR3 DNA sequence: TGTGCCAGCTCATCTCGCAATCAGCCCCAGCATTTT. This translates into CASSSRNQPQHF.

This rearrangement joins TRBV28 to TRBJ1-2, with 7 bases identical to TRBD1. Germline V gene sequence: CDR1 MDHEN, CDR2 SYDVKM. The V gene end was trimmed by 2 bases and the J gene end by 0 bases; junction bases not matched to a gene: 6. CDR3 length: 16 amino acids. The DNA of the CDR3 is TGTGCCAGCAGTTTAGGAGGGGGCAGCCCTAACTATGGCTACACCTTC. Its protein is CASSLGGGSPNYGYTF.

This rearrangement joins TRBV28 to TRBJ1-5; D perhaps matches TRBD1 (6 bases). Trimming stripped 6 bases from V and 6 bases from J, with 15 bases between. The CDR3 runs to 14 residues. CDR1 and CDR2 from the germline V gene are MDHEN and SYDVKM. The CDR3 region is CASRPTLDSQPQHF. The CDR3 DNA follows: TGTGCCAGCAGGCCAACCTTGGACAGTCAGCCCCAGCATTTT. Combining the CDR3 with reference TRBV28 and TRBJ1-5 gives the whole variable domain DVKVTQSSRYLVKRTGEKVFLECVQDMDHENMFWYRQDPGLGLRLIYFSYDVKMKEKGDIPEGYSVSREKKERFSLILESASTNQTSMYLCASRPTLDSQPQHFGDGTRLSIL.

The rearrangement joins TRBV7-2 to TRBJ1-2; no clear D. This CDR3 region has 14 residues. V dropped 1 base and J dropped 0 bases, with 6 bases sitting between them. Germline CDR1 and CDR2: SGHTA and FQGNSA. CDR3 coding DNA: TGTGCCAGCAGCTTAGGGCTGACTAACTATGGCTACACCTTC. It is translated as CASSLGLTNYGYTF. Complete variable domain (other parts from reference TRBV7-2 and TRBJ1-2): GAGVSQSPSNKVTEKGKDVELRCDPISGHTALYWYRQSLGQGLEFLIYFQGNSAPDKSGLPSDRFSAERTGGSVSTLTIQRTQQEDSAVYLCASSLGLTNYGYTFGSGTRLTVV.

The V and J genes are TRBV19 and TRBJ1-1, with 9 bases matching TRBD1. The CDR3 spans 13 residues. Germline CDR1 and CDR2: LNHDA and SQIVND (reference sequence). V lost 6 bases, J lost 11 bases, and 10 bases stayed unmatched. The CDR3 nucleotides read TGTGCCAGTAGGCGTGACGGGACAGGGAGGGCTTTCTTT. Translating it yields CASRRDGTGRAFF. Complete variable domain (other parts from reference TRBV19 and TRBJ1-1): DGGITQSPKYLFRKEGQNVTLSCEQNLNHDAMYWYRQDPGQGLRLIYYSQIVNDFQKGDIAEGYSVSREKKESFPLTVTSAQKNPTAFYLCASRRDGTGRAFFGQGTRLTVV.

The chain uses TRBV5-1 and TRBJ2-6; TRBD1 matches at 12 bases. V trimming: 5 bases; J trimming: 4 bases; junction bases outside the gene matches: 16. This CDR3 has 20 amino acids. Germline V gene lookup returns CDR1 SGHRS and CDR2 YFSETQ. CDR3 protein: CASRPRGPGQGASGANVLTF. In DNA form, the CDR3 reads TGCGCCAGCAGACCAAGGGGCCCGGGACAGGGGGCTTCCGGGGCCAACGTCCTGACTTTC.

The CDR3 coding sequence is TGTGCCAGCAGCTTGGCGAGGGAGGAGACCCAGTACTTC. Translating gives CASSLAREETQYF. The rearrangement uses TRBV5-4 and TRBJ2-5; tentatively, D is TRBD2 (5 bases). CDR3 length: 13 amino acids. V lost 0 bases and J 5 bases, leaving 8 bases between the germline ends. Germline assignment: CDR1 SGHNT and CDR2 YYREEE (reference sequence).

The chain employs TRBV21-1 and TRBJ2-4; the D call in the table, TRBD1, was not verified against the DNA. TRBV21-1 counts as a pseudogene. The CDR3 runs 15 residues. The CDR3 sequence is CASSKGKGRRDIQYF. As DNA, the CDR3 is TGTGCCAGCAGCAAAGGGAAGGGGCGCAGGGACATTCAGTACTTC.

The chain joins TRBV18 to TRBJ1-5; possible D gene TRBD1, 5 bases. Germline CDR1 is KGHSH and CDR2 is LQKENI. Trimming left V 6 bases short and J 2 bases short, with 14 bases between. This CDR3 region has 15 residues. The CDR3 sequence: CASSGSGGGNQPQHF. CDR3 in DNA: TGTGCCAGCTCGGGAAGCGGGGGAGGCAATCAGCCCCAGCATTTT.

This chain joins TRBV6-6 and TRBJ1-1; D is possibly TRBD1 (5 bases). The CDR3 runs to 14 residues. Trimming stripped 4 bases from V and 0 bases from J, with 9 bases between. The germline V gene encodes CDR1 MNHNY and CDR2 SVGAGI (reference sequence). CDR3 protein: CASSSGLLNTEAFF. In DNA form, the CDR3 reads TGTGCCAGCAGTTCGGGACTTCTGAACACTGAAGCTTTCTTT.

The V and J genes are TRBV10-1 and TRBJ2-7, with 8 bases aligning to TRBD1. V lost 6 bases and J lost 2; bases outside the gene matches: 3. In germline, CDR1 is WNHNN, CDR2 SYGVQD (reference sequence). CDR3 length: 13 amino acids. This CDR3 is CASRPGGTYEQYF. In DNA, the CDR3 is TGCGCCAGCAGACCAGGGGGCACCTACGAGCAGTACTTC.

This clone was recorded a few times. The V and J genes are TRBV5-1 and TRBJ1-1, with TRBD1 as a possible D gene (5 bases). The CDR3 length is 16 residues. Trimming removed 2 bases at V and 4 bases at J, with 18 bases between. Germline CDR1 is SGHRS and CDR2 is YFSETQ. DNA of the CDR3: TGCGCCAGCAGCTTCACAGGTGCCTCCGGGGGCACTGAAGCTTTCTTT. Translating it yields CASSFTGASGGTEAFF.

The V gene is TRBV5-1, the J gene TRBJ1-2; 8 nucleotides agree with TRBD1. Germline-derived CDR1 and CDR2 are SGHRS and YFSETQ. CDR3 length: 15 amino acids. Losses at the gene ends were 4 bases for V and 4 bases for J; bases not matched to a gene: 9. DNA of the CDR3: TGCGCCAGCAGCACCTCAGGGGGCCGCAGCTATGGCTACACCTTC. Translation gives CASSTSGGRSYGYTF.

The chain combines TRBV30 with TRBJ2-3; tentatively, D is TRBD2 (5 bases). Germline V CDR1 and CDR2: GTSNPN, SVGIG (reference sequence). V dropped 7 bases and J dropped 7 bases, with 9 bases sitting between them. The CDR3 sequence is 10 residues long. CDR3 nucleotide sequence: TGTGCCTCGGACTCAAATACGCAGTATTTT. Its translation: CASDSNTQYF.

The V call is TRBV5-1, the J call TRBJ2-1; 8 bases align to TRBD1. Germline-derived CDR1 and CDR2 are SGHRS and YFSETQ. CDR3 length equals 15 residues. V was pared by 4 bases and J by 6 bases, with 9 bases of the junction left unmatched. The CDR3 DNA sequence: TGCGCCAGCAGCGACCTGGGCGGGACAGGCAATGAGCAGTTCTTC. Residues: CASSDLGGTGNEQFF.